This T cell receptor beta chain was retrieved from a study of T cell responses to AZD1222 COVID-19 vaccine. The study, taken as a whole, reports: Repertoire sampling occurred only after the peak T cell response. Clonal diversity was possibly underestimated, and white British individuals and females predominated among donors.

Second-dose groups at about 4 or about 12 weeks were pooled. Method: immunoSEQ multiplex PCR; TCRdb's copy keeps in-frame clones and lacks some. This sample carries over 120,000 clones, around 92% of them seen once, and the ten largest clones take roughly 3.3%. About this clone itself: As yet, its antigen is unknown.

V was cut by 5 bases and J by 1 base, with 12 bases left in between. Germline V lookup: CDR1 SEHNR, CDR2 FQNEAQ (reference sequence). The CDR3 is 16 amino acids. The chain links TRBV7-9 to TRBJ1-6, with D maybe TRBD1 (6 bases). This receptor was obtained from an adult who received the AZD1222 COVID-19 vaccine. The material sequenced was peripheral blood, taken 28 days after the second AZD1222 dose. CDR3 nucleotide sequence: TGTGCCAGCAGCAAAACAGGGATATCCTATAATTCACCCCTCCACTTT. This encodes CASSKTGISYNSPLHF.